The 2 T cell receptor beta chains below all came from one sample that was sequenced in a study of blood T cells in healthy people across ages. A second about 7 to 12 cycle PCR used barcoded and J-beta primers. One entry per CDR3 protein, called by TCRdb with MiXCR from the 5' RACE reads. The sample has approximately 1.5 million distinct CDR3 sequences, approximately 32% seen once; the top ten hold around 10%. Source material: blood. These receptors originate from a woman aged 25 to 39 in good health.

This clonotype was observed once. A junction end diverges from the germline sequence, so it may reflect a read error. This chain joins TRBV7-9 and TRBJ1-6, with D unresolved. Germline V gives CDR1 SEHNR, CDR2 FQNEAQ (reference sequence). The CDR3 extends over 14 amino acids. The CDR3 region is CASSLAGRDSPPHF. The CDR3 bases are TGTGCCAGCAGCTTAGCCGGACGGGATTCACCCCCCCACTTT. Full variable domain (remainder filled in from reference TRBV7-9 and TRBJ1-6): DTGVSQNPRHKITKRGQNVTFRCDPISEHNRLYWYRQTLGQGPEFLTYFQNEAQLEKSRLLSDRFSAERPKGSFSTLEIQRTEQGDSAMYLCASSLAGRDSPPHFGNGTRLTVT.

This clonotype was detected a few times. The CDR3 spells CSASSGGNQPQHF. CDR3 in DNA: TGCAGTGCTAGTTCGGGGGGGAATCAGCCCCAGCATTTT. The V and J genes are TRBV20-1 and TRBJ1-5, with D possibly matching TRBD1 (5 bases). The CDR3 totals 13 residues. Looked up from germline, CDR1 is DFQATT and CDR2 is SNEGSKA (reference sequence). Trimming stripped 3 bases from V and 4 bases from J, with 10 bases between.